The clone carrying this TCR beta chain was seen only a few times. What it recognizes is unknown. Expressed TCRB transcripts were sequenced, since all the RNA that had been isolated was reverse transcribed. The method was immunoSEQ multiplex PCR; TCRdb's version includes in-frame clones alone and lacks a portion of them. The sample lists some 350,000 clones, approximately 13% occurring once. Between the trimmed V and J ends, which lost 4 bases and 5 bases, there was a span of 17 bases. CDR3 length: 15 amino acids. Germline assignment: CDR1 MGHRA and CDR2 YSYEKL. The data stem from a study of beta chain features in type 1 diabetes. Study-wide points: Any HLA-type effect on TCRB rearrangement remained unresolved here. Type 1 diabetes patients had moderately but significantly shorter TCRB CDR3s in all four CD4+ subsets.

This chain uses TRBV4-1 with TRBJ1-1, with D maybe TRBD1 (5 bases). This TCR was recovered from a young woman with type 1 diabetes. What was sequenced was naive CD4+ T cells from blood. CDR3: CASSRGQGIVTEAFF. In nucleotides, the CDR3 is TGCGCCAGCAGCCGCGGACAAGGGATCGTAACTGAAGCTTTCTTT.